This T cell receptor (beta chain) was sequenced for a study of T cell responses to AZD1222 COVID-19 vaccine. Study background: Second-dose intervals near 4 or 12 weeks were combined.

Whole-study results and caveats: Sampling that yielded the repertoires occurred only after the peak T cell response. Regions 160-218 and 743-854 held dominance among vaccine-associated CD4 TCRs, which spanned spike.

Data came from immunoSEQ multiplex PCR; TCRdb stores just in-frame clones and leaves some out. This sample has about 160,000 clones; more than 70% occur once, and the top ten carry more than 5.5%. To note about this clone: The antigen is not known.

Germline trimming cut 5 bases from V and 1 base from J; bases unmatched to any gene: 4. This CDR3 spans 15 amino acids. Germline loops: CDR1 LNHDA, CDR2 SQIVND (reference sequence). The sequencing here drew on peripheral blood, taken on day 0 of AZD1222 vaccination. The clonotype comes from an adult in good health. This sequence joins TRBV19 and TRBJ1-2; 10 nucleotides line up with TRBD1. This chain's CDR3 is CASSADRGFNYGYTF. The CDR3, as DNA: TGTGCCAGTAGTGCGGACAGGGGGTTTAACTATGGCTACACCTTC.